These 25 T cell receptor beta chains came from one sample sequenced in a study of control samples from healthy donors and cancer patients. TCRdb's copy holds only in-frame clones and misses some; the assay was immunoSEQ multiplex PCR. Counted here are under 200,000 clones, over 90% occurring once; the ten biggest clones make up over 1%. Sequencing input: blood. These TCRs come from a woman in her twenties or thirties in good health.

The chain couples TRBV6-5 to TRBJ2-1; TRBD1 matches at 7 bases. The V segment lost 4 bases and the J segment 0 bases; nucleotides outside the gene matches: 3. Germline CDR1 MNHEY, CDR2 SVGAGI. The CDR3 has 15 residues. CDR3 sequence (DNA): TGTGCCAGCAGTTTACAGGGGACCTCCTACAATGAGCAGTTCTTC. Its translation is CASSLQGTSYNEQFF.

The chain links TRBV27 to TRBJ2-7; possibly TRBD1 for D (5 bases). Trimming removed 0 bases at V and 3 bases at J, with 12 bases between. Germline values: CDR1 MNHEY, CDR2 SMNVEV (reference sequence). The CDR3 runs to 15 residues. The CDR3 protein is CASSLSPGQLYEQYF. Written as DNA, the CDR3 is TGTGCCAGCAGTTTATCGCCAGGGCAACTCTACGAGCAGTACTTC.

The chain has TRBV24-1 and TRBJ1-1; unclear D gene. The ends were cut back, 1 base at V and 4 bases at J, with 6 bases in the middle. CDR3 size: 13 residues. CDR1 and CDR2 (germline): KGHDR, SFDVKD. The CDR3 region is CATSDFSTTEAFF. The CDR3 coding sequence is TGTGCCACCAGTGATTTCTCTACCACTGAAGCTTTCTTT.

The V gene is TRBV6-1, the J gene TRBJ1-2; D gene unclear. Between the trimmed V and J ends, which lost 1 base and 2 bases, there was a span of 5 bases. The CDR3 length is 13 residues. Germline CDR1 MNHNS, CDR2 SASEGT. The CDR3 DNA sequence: TGTGCCAGCAGTGAAGTAGGGAACTATGGCTACACCTTC. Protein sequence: CASSEVGNYGYTF.

The DNA for the CDR3 is TGTGCCAGCAGGGACAGTATCATAACGCAGCCCCAGCATTTT. It yields the protein CASRDSIITQPQHF. This chain joins TRBV6-5 and TRBJ1-5, with a weak D call TRBD1 (6 bases). Germline-derived CDR1 and CDR2 are MNHEY and SVGAGI. The CDR3 sequence is 14 residues long. The ends were cut back, 6 bases at V and 7 bases at J, with 16 bases in the middle.

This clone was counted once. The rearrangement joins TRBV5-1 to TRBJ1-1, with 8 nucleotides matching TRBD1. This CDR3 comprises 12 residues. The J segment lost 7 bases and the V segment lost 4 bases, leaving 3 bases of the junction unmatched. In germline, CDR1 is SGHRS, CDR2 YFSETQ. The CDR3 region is CASSLGQGEAFF. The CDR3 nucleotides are TGCGCCAGCAGCCTAGGACAGGGTGAAGCTTTCTTT.

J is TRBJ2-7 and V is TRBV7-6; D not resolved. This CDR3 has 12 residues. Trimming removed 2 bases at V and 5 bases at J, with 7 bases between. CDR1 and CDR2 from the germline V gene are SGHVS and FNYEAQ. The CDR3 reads CASSLWGNEQYF. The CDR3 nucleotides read TGTGCCAGCAGCTTATGGGGTAACGAGCAGTACTTC.

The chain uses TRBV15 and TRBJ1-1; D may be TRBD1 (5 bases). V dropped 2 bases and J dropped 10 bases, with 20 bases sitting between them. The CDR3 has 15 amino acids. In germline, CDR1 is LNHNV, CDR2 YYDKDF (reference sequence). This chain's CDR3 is CATSRRLTDPQGAFF. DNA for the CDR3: TGTGCCACCAGCAGACGACTAACAGATCCCCAGGGAGCTTTCTTT.

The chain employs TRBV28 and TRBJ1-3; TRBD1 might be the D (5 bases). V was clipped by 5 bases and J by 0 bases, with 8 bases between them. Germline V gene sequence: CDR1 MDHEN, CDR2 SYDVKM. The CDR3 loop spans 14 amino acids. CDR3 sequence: CASSETVSGNTIYF. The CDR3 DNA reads TGTGCCAGCAGTGAGACAGTCTCTGGAAACACCATATATTTT.

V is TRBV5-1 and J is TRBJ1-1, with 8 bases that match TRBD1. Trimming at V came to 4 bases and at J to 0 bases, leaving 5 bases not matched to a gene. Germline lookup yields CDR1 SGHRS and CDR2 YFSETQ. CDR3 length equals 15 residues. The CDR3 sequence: CASSPRTGMNTEAFF. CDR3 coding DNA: TGCGCCAGCAGCCCGCGGACAGGGATGAACACTGAAGCTTTCTTT.

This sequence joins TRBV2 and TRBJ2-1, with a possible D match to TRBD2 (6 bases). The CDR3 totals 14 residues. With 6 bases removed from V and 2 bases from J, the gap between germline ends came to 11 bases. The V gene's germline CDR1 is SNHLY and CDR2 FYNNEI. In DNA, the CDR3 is TGTGCCAGCAGGAGGGACTCGGCCTACAATGAGCAGTTCTTC. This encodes CASRRDSAYNEQFF.

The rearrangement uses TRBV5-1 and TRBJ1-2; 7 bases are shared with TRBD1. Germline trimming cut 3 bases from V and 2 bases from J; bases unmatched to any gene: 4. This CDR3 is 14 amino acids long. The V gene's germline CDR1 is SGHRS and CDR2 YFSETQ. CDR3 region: CASSSSGGNYGYTF. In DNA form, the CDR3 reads TGCGCCAGCAGCTCATCAGGGGGAAACTATGGCTACACCTTC.

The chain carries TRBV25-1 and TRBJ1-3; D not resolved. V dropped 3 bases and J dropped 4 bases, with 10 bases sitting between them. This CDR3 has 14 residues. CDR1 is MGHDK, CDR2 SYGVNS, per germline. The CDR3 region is CASSDHSIGNTIYF. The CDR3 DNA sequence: TGTGCCAGCAGTGACCACAGTATAGGAAACACCATATATTTT.

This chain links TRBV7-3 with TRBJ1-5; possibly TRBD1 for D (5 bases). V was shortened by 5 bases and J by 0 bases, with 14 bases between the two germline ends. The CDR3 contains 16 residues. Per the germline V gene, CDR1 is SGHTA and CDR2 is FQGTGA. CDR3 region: CASSLWTCYSNQPQHF. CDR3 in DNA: TGTGCCAGCAGCCTATGGACATGCTATAGCAATCAGCCCCAGCATTTT.

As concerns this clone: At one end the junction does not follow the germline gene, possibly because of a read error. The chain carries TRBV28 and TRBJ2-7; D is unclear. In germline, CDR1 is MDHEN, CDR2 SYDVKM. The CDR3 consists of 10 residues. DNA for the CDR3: TGTGCCAGCAGTCGGTACCATCGGGACTTC. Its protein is CASSRYHRDF.

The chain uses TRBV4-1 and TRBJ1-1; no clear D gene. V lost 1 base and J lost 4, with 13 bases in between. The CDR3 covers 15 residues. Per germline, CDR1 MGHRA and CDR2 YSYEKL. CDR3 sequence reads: CASSQGVWVITEAFF. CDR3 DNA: TGCGCCAGCAGCCAAGGGGTATGGGTTATCACTGAAGCTTTCTTT.

Here the CDR3 reads CASSTWPEGLVGGELFF. DNA of the CDR3: TGTGCCAGTAGCACCTGGCCGGAGGGGCTAGTTGGCGGGGAGCTGTTTTTT. J is TRBJ2-2 and V is TRBV19, with TRBD2 as a possible D gene (6 bases). CDR3 size: 17 residues. Deletions cut 6 bases from V and 7 bases from J, with 24 bases between. Germline loops: CDR1 LNHDA, CDR2 SQIVND (reference sequence).

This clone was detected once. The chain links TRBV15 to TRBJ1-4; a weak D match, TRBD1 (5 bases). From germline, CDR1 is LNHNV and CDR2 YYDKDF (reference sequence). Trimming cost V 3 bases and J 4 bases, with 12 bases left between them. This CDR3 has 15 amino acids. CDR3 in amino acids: CATSRGGSNNEKLFF. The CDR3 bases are TGTGCCACCAGCAGGGGGGGAAGTAATAATGAAAAACTGTTTTTT.

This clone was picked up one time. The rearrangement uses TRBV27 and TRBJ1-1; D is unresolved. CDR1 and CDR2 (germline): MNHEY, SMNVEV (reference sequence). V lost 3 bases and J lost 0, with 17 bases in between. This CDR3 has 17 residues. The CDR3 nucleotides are TGTGCCAGCAGTTTTGCCGGACTTAATATTATGAACACTGAAGCTTTCTTT. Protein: CASSFAGLNIMNTEAFF.

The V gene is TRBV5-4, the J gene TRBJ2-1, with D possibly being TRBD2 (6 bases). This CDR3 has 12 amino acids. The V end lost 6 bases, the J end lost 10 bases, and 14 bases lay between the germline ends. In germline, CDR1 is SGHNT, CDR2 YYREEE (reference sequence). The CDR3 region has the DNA TGTGCCAGCACTACCGATGGGGGGGAGCAGTTCTTC. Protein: CASTTDGGEQFF.

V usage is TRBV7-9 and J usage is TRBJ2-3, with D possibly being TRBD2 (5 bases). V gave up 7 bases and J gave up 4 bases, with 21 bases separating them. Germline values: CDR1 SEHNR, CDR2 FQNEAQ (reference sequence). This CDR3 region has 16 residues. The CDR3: CASKDSVLSWADTQYF. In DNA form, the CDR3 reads TGTGCCAGCAAGGATAGCGTCCTCAGTTGGGCAGATACGCAGTATTTT.

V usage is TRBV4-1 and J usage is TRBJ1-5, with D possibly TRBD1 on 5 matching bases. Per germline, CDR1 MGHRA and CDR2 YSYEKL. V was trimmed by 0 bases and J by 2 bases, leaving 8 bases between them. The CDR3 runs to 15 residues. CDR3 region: CASSQDLRGNQPQHF. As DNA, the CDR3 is TGCGCCAGCAGCCAAGACCTCAGGGGCAATCAGCCCCAGCATTTT.

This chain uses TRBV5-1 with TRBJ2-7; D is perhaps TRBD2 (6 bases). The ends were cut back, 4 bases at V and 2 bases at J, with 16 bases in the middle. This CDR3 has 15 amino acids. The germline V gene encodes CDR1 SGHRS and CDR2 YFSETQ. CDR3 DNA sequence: TGCGCCAGCAGCCGGGGGTGGACGGCAACCTACGAGCAGTACTTC. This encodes CASSRGWTATYEQYF.

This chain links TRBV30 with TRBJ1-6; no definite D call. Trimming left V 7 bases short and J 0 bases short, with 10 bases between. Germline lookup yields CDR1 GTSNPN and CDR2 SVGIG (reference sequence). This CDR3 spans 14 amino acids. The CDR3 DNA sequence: TGTGCCTCCACCCGGAGCTCCTATAATTCACCCCTCCACTTT. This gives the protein CASTRSSYNSPLHF.

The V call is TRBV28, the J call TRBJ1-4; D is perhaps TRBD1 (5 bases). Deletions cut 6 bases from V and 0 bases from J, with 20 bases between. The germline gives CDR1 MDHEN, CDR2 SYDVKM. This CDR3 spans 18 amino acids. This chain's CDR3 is CASSPSPGQRATNEKLFF. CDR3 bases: TGTGCCAGCAGCCCATCTCCGGGGCAGCGGGCAACTAATGAAAAACTGTTTTTT.